What follows are 3 T cell receptor beta chains derived from one specimen sequenced in a study of human T cells and chemical hapten exposure. TCRdb reanalysed the RACE reads using MiXCR and keeps one entry per CDR3 protein. Of around 190,000 distinct CDR3 sequences listed, about 20% are singletons. Noted time point: patch test 1, 2 weeks after DPC sensitization. The sample's treatment: therapeutic diphenylcyclopropenone sensitization with weekly scalp DPC. Sequencing was performed on whole blood, taken in connection with sensitization to the hapten diphenylcyclopropenone (DPC). The receptor source for this set is a woman aged 50 to 60 with alopecia areata. Some clones in this sample may be carry-over from other donors' samples.

The J gene is TRBJ1-1, the V gene TRBV12-3 or TRBV12-4, with 8 bases fitting TRBD1. The CDR3 loop spans 15 amino acids. Trimming took 6 bases from V and 0 from J; bases not matched to a gene: 6. The CDR3 nucleotides read TGTGCCAGCAGCGGGACAGGTAGGATGAACACTGAAGCTTTCTTT. This encodes CASSGTGRMNTEAFF.

In this sample, this clonotype turned up a few times. V gene TRBV12-3 or TRBV12-4 combines with J gene TRBJ1-3, with TRBD1 as a possible D gene (5 bases). Trimming pared 7 bases from V and 1 base from J, leaving 11 bases between. The CDR3 has 14 residues. The CDR3 DNA is TGTGCCAGCAAATCAGGGAGTTCTGGAAACACCATATATTTT. It codes for CASKSGSSGNTIYF.

The rearrangement joins TRBV7-2 to TRBJ2-2, with D perhaps given as TRBD1 or TRBD2 (5 bases each). This CDR3 contains 15 residues. Germline V gene sequence: CDR1 SGHTA, CDR2 FQGNSA. V gave up 5 bases and J gave up 4 bases, with 14 bases separating them. This chain's CDR3 is CASSLRDVLTGELFF. The DNA for the CDR3 is TGTGCCAGCAGCCTCCGGGACGTACTCACCGGGGAGCTGTTTTTT.